These T cell receptor delta chains were read from a single sample in a study of gammadelta T cells in human blood. TCRdb called clones from the RT-PCR reads again using CATT. The sample records 400 or so delta-chain clones, roughly 15% being singletons. Sample: non-Vgamma9Vdelta2 gamma-delta T cells from adult blood. Every receptor here comes from a human donor. CDR3s include the opening cysteine and the closing phenylalanine or tryptophan. D genes are given only for firm matches. Sizes are listed as how often the clone was seen (once, few, many) or a class if it is expanded.

d_gene: -; v_gene: TRDV1; abundance: large; j_gene: TRDJ1; len: 16; CDR3aa: CALGEPGPTHTDKLIF; CDR3nt: TGTGCTCTTGGGGAACCGGGTCCTACTCACACCGATAAACTCATCTTT
d_gene: TRDD3; v_gene: TRDV1; abundance: large; j_gene: TRDJ1; len: 22; CDR3aa: CALGEPLSLLGDPTPYTDKLIF; CDR3nt: TGTGCTCTTGGGGAACCTCTTTCCCTACTGGGGGATCCGACGCCCTACACCGATAAACTCATCTTT
d_gene: TRDD3; v_gene: TRDV1; abundance: hyperexpanded; j_gene: TRDJ1; len: 22; CDR3aa: CALGELVPTYATGGYACDKLIF; CDR3nt: TGTGCTCTTGGGGAACTCGTTCCTACGTACGCTACTGGGGGATACGCGTGCGATAAACTCATCTTT